This TCR beta chain was captured in a study of cytomegalovirus exposure and HLA in healthy donors. Use of 60 Vbeta and 13 Jbeta primers characterized the PCR. Libraries were prepared by immunoSEQ multiplex PCR; TCRdb keeps only in-frame clonotypes and omits some of them. This table holds about 76,000 clones, about four fifths found once. The length of the CDR3 is 13 residues. The V gene's germline CDR1 is SGHDT and CDR2 YYEEEE. This chain joins TRBV5-6 and TRBJ2-5, with a possible D match to TRBD1 (5 bases). The J call is in doubt because the DNA end fits TRBJ2-7 better. The origin of this receptor is a male donor in good health and CMV-seropositive. Specimen: PBMCs. The CDR3 DNA is TGTGCCAGCAGCTTTGGCAGGGCCTACGAGCAGTACTTC. Protein product: CASSFGRAYEQYF.